The present TCR beta chain was sequenced within a study of blood T cell repertoires in COVID-19. In the study overall: Spain, Italy and the United States supplied samples that represented acute and convalescent COVID-19.

CDR1 is PRHDT and CDR2 is FYEKMQ in the germline V gene (reference sequence). The CDR3 is 17 residues long. V lost 5 bases to trimming and J lost 4 bases; unmatched junction nucleotides: 14. Authors' data handling: Estimation of nucleated cell counts was performed using reference gene primer amplification. Libraries were prepared by immunoSEQ multiplex PCR; TCRdb keeps only in-frame clonotypes and omits some of them. V and J calls and clone size are as listed in that table; D and trimming were resolved from the DNA. The sample has just under 350,000 clones, over 80% seen once; the top ten hold about 6.3%. Seattle participants joined during active infection and were tracked over time.

The chain combines TRBV13 with TRBJ2-1; TRBD2 agrees at 7 bases. Input material: peripheral blood. This receptor was taken from a woman between 50 and 59 years old with COVID-19, enrolled during active disease. CDR3 DNA: TGTGCCAGCAGCCCCCGTCACTCGGGAGGAACATACAATGAGCAGTTCTTC. As protein: CASSPRHSGGTYNEQFF.